This TCR beta chain appears in the sequencing data of a study of beta chain features in type 1 diabetes. Trimming stripped 5 bases from V and 8 bases from J, with 18 bases between. Germline CDR1 SEHNR, CDR2 FQNEAQ (reference sequence). The CDR3 is 14 residues long. The table lists this clone with a few counts. Antigen specificity is unknown. Study findings and constraints: In the patient group, naive, central memory and Treg TCRB repertoires seemed more alike than in the healthy donor group. Whether HLA type influences TCRB rearrangement remained unresolved here. Shorter TCRB CDR3s, moderately but significantly so, marked every one of the four CD4+ subsets in Type 1 diabetes patients.

The isolated RNA, all of it, was reverse transcribed, so expressed TCRB transcripts were what got sequenced. Several million reads was the average for naive, central memory and regulatory T cell samples. The method was immunoSEQ multiplex PCR; TCRdb's version includes in-frame clones alone and lacks a portion of them. Of approximately 400,000 clones listed, less than 15% are singletons. Sequencing was carried out using naive CD4+ T cells from blood. The origin of this receptor is a woman under 30 in good health. This chain links TRBV7-9 with TRBJ1-2; maybe TRBD1 (5 bases). The CDR3 region is CASSLGQGFSGYTF. Written as DNA, the CDR3 is TGTGCCAGCAGCCTGGGCCAGGGATTTTCGGGCTACACCTTC.